These 25 T cell receptor beta chains originate from one sample sequenced in a study of radiation and T cells in renal cell carcinoma. Time point in this sample: blood 4 weeks post-SBRT, at nephrectomy. Treatment of the sample: 15 Gy SBRT to primary tumor, nephrectomy 4 weeks later. The data were produced by immunoSEQ multiplex PCR, yet TCRdb's version contains in-frame clones alone and is incomplete. The table lists more than 60,000 clones, roughly 83% of them singletons, with under 2.5% in the top ten. Here the sequenced sample was blood, taken from a patient whose treatment included radiotherapy and nephrectomy. Source of these receptors: a woman aged 55-69 years with renal cell carcinoma.

J is TRBJ2-3 and V is TRBV9; D assignment may be TRBD1 or TRBD2 (5 bases each). Germline CDR1 and CDR2: SGDLS and YYNGEE. The CDR3 runs 14 residues. The V end lost 0 bases, the J end lost 2 bases, and 7 bases lay between the germline ends. CDR3: CASSVEGTTDTQYF. The DNA of the CDR3 is TGTGCCAGCAGCGTAGAAGGGACCACAGATACGCAGTATTTT.

The rearrangement uses TRBV2 and TRBJ1-2; the D is unclear. The CDR3 extends over 13 amino acids. CDR1 and CDR2 from the germline V gene are SNHLY and FYNNEI. V was clipped by 7 bases and J by 2 bases, with 11 bases between them. For the CDR3, the DNA is TGTGCCAGCACTCTGCAACGAAACTATGGCTACACCTTC. Encoded protein: CASTLQRNYGYTF. Variable domain in full (rest from reference TRBV2 and TRBJ1-2): EPEVTQTPSHQVTQMGQEVILRCVPISNHLYFYWYRQILGQKVEFLVSFYNNEISEKSEIFDDQFSVERPDGSNFTLKIRSTKLEDSAMYFCASTLQRNYGYTFGSGTRLTVV.

This chain connects TRBV7-2 to TRBJ2-1; TRBD2 agrees at 8 bases. Trimming took 0 bases from V and 0 from J; bases not matched to a gene: 1. The CDR3 is 16 amino acids. The germline gives CDR1 SGHTA, CDR2 FQGNSA. CDR3 sequence (DNA): TGTGCCAGCAGCTTAGCCGCGGGGGGCTCCTACAATGAGCAGTTCTTC. Translating it yields CASSLAAGGSYNEQFF.

The J gene is TRBJ1-1, the V gene TRBV7-8; D gene unclear. The CDR3 runs to 14 residues. Deletions cut 3 bases from V and 5 bases from J, with 13 bases between. CDR1 is SGHVS, CDR2 FQNEAQ, per germline. As DNA, the CDR3 is TGTGCCAGCAGCTTGGTCTCATCGGGGACTGAAGCTTTCTTT. Its translation is CASSLVSSGTEAFF. The full variable domain, rest sourced from reference TRBV7-8 and TRBJ1-1, is GAGVSQSPRYKVAKRGQDVALRCDPISGHVSLFWYQQALGQGPEFLTYFQNEAQLDKSGLPSDRFFAERPEGSVSTLKIQRTQQEDSAVYLCASSLVSSGTEAFFGQGTRLTVV.

This chain uses TRBV5-4 with TRBJ2-7; D ambiguous. Germline V gene sequence: CDR1 SGHNT, CDR2 YYREEE (reference sequence). V was trimmed by 5 bases and J by 4 bases, leaving 10 bases between them. This CDR3 region has 12 residues. In DNA form, the CDR3 reads TGTGCCAGCAGTTTAGACTTGTACGAGCAGTACTTC. Its translation: CASSLDLYEQYF.

This clone was seen a handful of times. J is TRBJ1-6 and V is TRBV6-5; no clear D. Germline CDR1 reads MNHEY; CDR2 reads SVGAGI. The CDR3 consists of 13 residues. V was shortened by 5 bases and J by 11 bases, with 13 bases between the two germline ends. The CDR3 loop is CASSLSGLPPLHF. CDR3 DNA: TGTGCCAGCAGTCTCTCGGGTTTACCACCCCTCCACTTT.

This chain uses TRBV11-2 with TRBJ2-3; D not resolved. V shed 0 bases and J shed 2 bases, with 18 bases lying between them. Looked up from germline, CDR1 is SGHAT and CDR2 is FQNNGV. The CDR3 has 18 amino acids. In DNA form, the CDR3 reads TGTGCCAGCAGCTTAGATCAAGAGTCTAGGCGGTTCACAGATACGCAGTATTTT. Its translation is CASSLDQESRRFTDTQYF. Looking up the rest from reference TRBV11-2 and TRBJ2-3 gives the full variable domain: EAGVAQSPRYKIIEKRQSVAFWCNPISGHATLYWYQQILGQGPKLLIQFQNNGVVDDSQLPKDRFSAERLKGVDSTLKIQPAKLEDSAVYLCASSLDQESRRFTDTQYFGPGTRLTVL.

The chain couples TRBV5-1 to TRBJ2-2; D uncertain. CDR1 and CDR2 (germline): SGHRS, YFSETQ. V was cut by 0 bases and J by 0 bases, with 6 bases left in between. The CDR3 is 15 residues long. In DNA, the CDR3 is TGCGCCAGCAGCTTGGGGGGATCGAACACCGGGGAGCTGTTTTTT. Its translation: CASSLGGSNTGELFF. The full variable domain, its missing parts supplied by reference TRBV5-1 and TRBJ2-2, is KAGVTQTPRYLIKTRGQQVTLSCSPISGHRSVSWYQQTPGQGLQFLFEYFSETQRNKGNFPGRFSGRQFSNSRSEMNVSTLELGDSALYLCASSLGGSNTGELFFGEGSRLTVL.

This rearrangement joins TRBV9 to TRBJ1-2; weak D call: TRBD1 (6 bases). Germline CDR1 is SGDLS and CDR2 is YYNGEE. The V and J ends lost 3 bases and 1 base respectively, with 16 bases between them. The length of the CDR3 is 16 residues. CDR3 loop: CASSGGSGAGNYGYTF. The DNA for the CDR3 is TGTGCCAGCAGCGGAGGGTCAGGGGCTGGTAACTATGGCTACACCTTC.

The CDR3 DNA follows: TGTGCCAGCAGCCCGTCCCGGGACAGGGTTGGCTATGGCTACACCTTC. Translating gives CASSPSRDRVGYGYTF. The gene calls are TRBV7-9 and TRBJ1-2, with 9 bases aligning to TRBD1. CDR3 length: 16 residues. V gave up 5 bases and J gave up 4 bases; unmatched junction bases: 11. Germline V gene data show CDR1 as SEHNR and CDR2 as FQNEAQ (reference sequence).

This clone turned up a few times. The germline gene is not matched at one end of the junction; a read error may be the cause. V usage is TRBV9 and J usage is TRBJ1-1; TRBD1 matches 7 bases. Germline CDR1 SGDLS, CDR2 YYNGEE. This CDR3 comprises 14 residues. The CDR3 region has the DNA TGTGCCAGCAGCGAGACAGGGTTGAAGACTGAAGCTTTCTTT. Residues: CASSETGLKTEAFF.

The genes are TRBV2 and TRBJ2-7; D ambiguous. Germline CDR1 SNHLY, CDR2 FYNNEI. This CDR3 is built from 11 residues. V lost 2 bases to trimming and J lost 5 bases, with 4 bases between them. CDR3 protein: CASSERNEQYF. For the CDR3, the DNA is TGTGCCAGCAGTGAAAGGAACGAGCAGTACTTC. Combining the CDR3 with reference TRBV2 and TRBJ2-7 gives the whole variable domain EPEVTQTPSHQVTQMGQEVILRCVPISNHLYFYWYRQILGQKVEFLVSFYNNEISEKSEIFDDQFSVERPDGSNFTLKIRSTKLEDSAMYFCASSERNEQYFGPGTRLTVT.

In DNA, the CDR3 is TGTGCCAGCAGCTTACAATCGGGACAGGGGTACTACGAGCAGTACTTC. Translated: CASSLQSGQGYYEQYF. The V and J genes are TRBV11-2 and TRBJ2-7, with 10 bases fitting TRBD1. The V and J ends lost 2 bases and 3 bases, in that order; junction bases with no gene match: 7. Looked up from germline, CDR1 is SGHAT and CDR2 is FQNNGV. This CDR3 is built from 16 residues.

The chain has TRBV27 and TRBJ1-4; TRBD1 agrees at 8 bases. Germline V lookup: CDR1 MNHEY, CDR2 SMNVEV (reference sequence). The CDR3 spans 15 residues. V lost 4 bases and J lost 3; bases outside the gene matches: 4. The CDR3 spells CASSSGGASNEKLFF. The CDR3 DNA sequence: TGTGCCAGCAGTTCAGGGGGCGCTTCTAATGAAAAACTGTTTTTT.

V and J are TRBV6-1 and TRBJ2-7; TRBD2 might be the D (5 bases). The ends were cut back, 4 bases at V and 1 base at J, with 14 bases in the middle. CDR1 and CDR2 from the germline V gene are MNHNS and SASEGT. The CDR3 consists of 15 residues. For the CDR3, the DNA is TGTGCCAGCAGTGTGATGGGGAGCCCGTCCTACGAGCAGTACTTC. Translation: CASSVMGSPSYEQYF.

The chain uses TRBV6-5 and TRBJ1-2; maybe TRBD1 (6 bases). Germline assignment: CDR1 MNHEY and CDR2 SVGAGI. The CDR3 extends over 15 amino acids. V lost 6 bases and J lost 8, with 22 bases in between. The CDR3 region has the DNA TGTGCCAGCAGCGCTGGGACAATTATTAAGGGGGGCTACACCTTC. Translated: CASSAGTIIKGGYTF.

The V gene is TRBV5-1, the J gene TRBJ1-1; possibly TRBD1 for D (6 bases). V was trimmed by 0 bases and J by 1 base, leaving 10 bases between them. Per germline, CDR1 SGHRS and CDR2 YFSETQ. There are 15 residues in the CDR3. Here the CDR3 reads CASSLVGTQNTEAFF. CDR3 nucleotide sequence: TGCGCCAGCAGCTTGGTAGGGACACAGAACACTGAAGCTTTCTTT.

This chain connects TRBV2 to TRBJ1-1; tentatively, D is TRBD1 (5 bases). Germline CDR1 is SNHLY and CDR2 is FYNNEI. CDR3 length: 14 amino acids. The V gene lost 6 bases and the J gene lost 1 base, with 12 bases spanning the gap. The CDR3 nucleotides read TGTGCCAGCAGGGGGACTCAGGGGAACACTGAAGCTTTCTTT. Translating it yields CASRGTQGNTEAFF.

The chain employs TRBV4-1 and TRBJ2-5; the match to TRBD1 covers 7 bases. Germline V gives CDR1 MGHRA, CDR2 YSYEKL. J gave up 2 bases and V 1 base, and 1 base lay outside the gene matches. This CDR3 is 14 amino acids long. The CDR3 here is CASSQGTGQETQYF. The CDR3 bases are TGCGCCAGCAGCCAAGGGACAGGACAAGAGACCCAGTACTTC.

This chain connects TRBV19 to TRBJ1-1; D is undetermined. CDR1 and CDR2 (germline): LNHDA, SQIVND (reference sequence). V was pared by 1 base and J by 1 base, with 10 bases between. CDR3 length: 15 amino acids. CDR3 region: CASSIALETNTEAFF. The CDR3 DNA follows: TGTGCCAGTAGTATAGCCCTAGAGACGAACACTGAAGCTTTCTTT.

This clone has a single count. The V and J genes are TRBV6-5 and TRBJ1-2, with 8 bases fitting TRBD1. This CDR3 contains 13 residues. Germline CDR1 MNHEY, CDR2 SVGAGI. V gave up 7 bases and J gave up 8 bases; unmatched junction bases: 9. CDR3 residues: CASTPGQAQGYTF. The CDR3 bases are TGTGCCAGCACTCCGGGACAGGCGCAGGGCTACACCTTC.

J is TRBJ2-7 and V is TRBV30; D might be TRBD2 (6 bases). CDR1 is GTSNPN, CDR2 SVGIG, per germline (reference sequence). Trimming removed 0 bases at V and 4 bases at J, with 13 bases between. The CDR3 extends over 14 amino acids. In nucleotides, the CDR3 is TGTGCCTGGAGTGTAGGAGGGGCGGGGTACGAGCAGTACTTC. Its protein is CAWSVGGAGYEQYF.

This chain connects TRBV19 to TRBJ1-3; no definite D call. Looked up from germline, CDR1 is LNHDA and CDR2 is SQIVND (reference sequence). CDR3 length equals 12 residues. V was pared by 2 bases and J by 3 bases, with 2 bases between. CDR3 coding DNA: TGTGCCAGTAGTATACATGGAAACACCATATATTTT. It is translated as CASSIHGNTIYF.

The chain couples TRBV5-1 to TRBJ2-1; 9 nucleotides match TRBD2. Per the germline V gene, CDR1 is SGHRS and CDR2 is YFSETQ. After removal of 2 bases from V and 0 bases from J, the junction contained 3 bases not matched to a gene. The CDR3 covers 16 residues. Here the CDR3 reads CASSLERGASYNEQFF. The CDR3 DNA reads as TGCGCCAGCAGCTTAGAGCGGGGGGCCTCCTACAATGAGCAGTTCTTC.

Only one count was recorded for this clone. The chain couples TRBV7-6 to TRBJ2-5; no definite D call. CDR3 length: 11 amino acids. Trimming removed 5 bases at V and 11 bases at J, with 12 bases between. Per the germline V gene, CDR1 is SGHVS and CDR2 is FNYEAQ. CDR3 DNA: TGTGCCAGCAGCGCACGTACGGAGCAGTACTTC. Its translation: CASSARTEQYF.